The next 22 T cell receptor beta chains were all read from a single sample in a study of siplizumab effects on memory and regulatory T cells. The data were produced by immunoSEQ multiplex PCR, yet TCRdb's version contains in-frame clones alone and is incomplete. There are around 95,000 clones in the sample; about 95% occur only once, and approximately 1.3% lies in the top ten. The material sequenced was non-Treg CD4+ T cells sorted from blood. These receptors were taken from a human donor in good health.

The chain links TRBV5-5 to TRBJ2-6, with 7 bases identical to TRBD1. The CDR3 totals 17 residues. Trimming cost V 0 bases and J 2 bases; bases outside gene matches: 5. Germline-derived CDR1 and CDR2 are SGHKS and YYEKEE (reference sequence). For the CDR3, the DNA is TGTGCCAGCAGCTTGGGAACAGGGGTCACTGGGGCCAACGTCCTGACTTTC. Protein: CASSLGTGVTGANVLTF.

This chain uses TRBV11-2 with TRBJ2-3; weak D call: TRBD2 (6 bases). Trimming took off 5 bases at V and 7 bases at J, with 22 bases between the two ends. CDR1 SGHAT and CDR2 FQNNGV come from the germline V gene. This CDR3 comprises 16 residues. CDR3 sequence: CASSPGGTPGRNTQYF. The CDR3 coding sequence is TGTGCCAGCAGCCCTGGGGGGACCCCGGGGCGAAATACGCAGTATTTT.

The chain is built from TRBV5-1 and TRBJ2-4; a weak D match, TRBD2 (7 bases). The CDR3 spans 18 residues. Germline loops: CDR1 SGHRS, CDR2 YFSETQ. Trimming cost V 0 bases and J 0 bases, with 16 bases left between them. The CDR3 protein is CASSLDLTGRVAKNIQYF. The CDR3, as DNA: TGCGCCAGCAGCTTGGACCTTACAGGGAGGGTAGCCAAAAACATTCAGTACTTC. The full variable domain, its missing parts supplied by reference TRBV5-1 and TRBJ2-4, is KAGVTQTPRYLIKTRGQQVTLSCSPISGHRSVSWYQQTPGQGLQFLFEYFSETQRNKGNFPGRFSGRQFSNSRSEMNVSTLELGDSALYLCASSLDLTGRVAKNIQYFGAGTRLSVL.

The chain employs TRBV30 and TRBJ2-7; possible D gene TRBD2, 6 bases. Trimming stripped 3 bases from V and 2 bases from J, with 14 bases between. Germline V lookup: CDR1 GTSNPN, CDR2 SVGIG (reference sequence). This CDR3 contains 14 residues. CDR3 loop: CAWRAGPWAYEQYF. CDR3 nucleotide sequence: TGTGCCTGGAGGGCGGGGCCCTGGGCCTACGAGCAGTACTTC.

The chain links TRBV6-5 to TRBJ1-3; D is undetermined. This CDR3 has 12 residues. Germline assignment: CDR1 MNHEY and CDR2 SVGAGI. Trimming shortened V by 6 bases and J by 0 bases, and 3 bases separated the two germline ends. Here the CDR3 reads CASRTSGNTIYF. In nucleotides, the CDR3 is TGTGCCAGCAGAACCTCTGGAAACACCATATATTTT.

This chain uses TRBV6-4 with TRBJ2-7; D not resolved. Trimming removed 7 bases from V and 2 bases from J, with 6 bases in between. The CDR3 has 11 amino acids. CDR1 MRHNA and CDR2 SNTAGT come from the germline V gene. The CDR3 protein is CASKPTYEQYF. DNA for the CDR3: TGTGCCAGCAAACCTACCTACGAGCAGTACTTC.

This chain connects TRBV19 to TRBJ2-2, with 10 bases fitting TRBD2. Germline lookup yields CDR1 LNHDA and CDR2 SQIVND (reference sequence). V lost 5 bases to trimming and J lost 5 bases; unmatched junction nucleotides: 17. CDR3 length: 19 amino acids. CDR3: CASSPYSGRPKVGTGELFF. The CDR3 bases are TGTGCCAGTAGTCCTTATAGCGGGAGGCCAAAAGTTGGAACCGGGGAGCTGTTTTTT.

The chain has TRBV19 and TRBJ1-1; TRBD1 matches at 11 bases. CDR3 length: 15 residues. V shed 4 bases, J shed 6 bases, and the junction held 7 bases outside the gene matches. Per the germline V gene, CDR1 is LNHDA and CDR2 is SQIVND (reference sequence). The CDR3 here is CASSRSGTGGSEAFF. CDR3 sequence (DNA): TGTGCCAGTAGTAGATCCGGGACAGGGGGTTCTGAAGCTTTCTTT. Drawing the rest from reference TRBV19 and TRBJ1-1, the complete variable domain is DGGITQSPKYLFRKEGQNVTLSCEQNLNHDAMYWYRQDPGQGLRLIYYSQIVNDFQKGDIAEGYSVSREKKESFPLTVTSAQKNPTAFYLCASSRSGTGGSEAFFGQGTRLTVV.

This clone is a singleton in its sample. This sequence joins TRBV6-1 and TRBJ2-7; D is perhaps TRBD1 or TRBD2 (5 bases each). The V end lost 4 bases, the J end lost 4 bases, and 11 bases lay between the germline ends. The CDR3 contains 13 residues. Germline lookup yields CDR1 MNHNS and CDR2 SASEGT. The CDR3 sequence: CASSARDGYEQYF. The CDR3 DNA is TGTGCCAGCAGTGCCAGGGACGGATACGAGCAGTACTTC.

This clone was seen once. This chain uses TRBV10-3 with TRBJ2-1; 14 nucleotides match TRBD2. Germline V gene sequence: CDR1 ENHRY, CDR2 SYGVKD. V gave up 0 bases and J gave up 0 bases; unmatched junction bases: 4. The CDR3 extends over 19 amino acids. The CDR3 here is CAISESGLAGASSYNEQFF. CDR3 DNA sequence: TGTGCCATCAGTGAGTCGGGACTAGCGGGAGCGAGCTCCTACAATGAGCAGTTCTTC.

V usage is TRBV30 and J usage is TRBJ2-4; TRBD2 might be the D (6 bases). This CDR3 spans 14 amino acids. Germline V gives CDR1 GTSNPN, CDR2 SVGIG (reference sequence). Trimming left V 3 bases short and J 3 bases short, with 12 bases between. CDR3 sequence: CAWSSWGVKNIQYF. As DNA, the CDR3 is TGTGCCTGGAGCTCGTGGGGGGTCAAAAACATTCAGTACTTC. Using reference TRBV30 and TRBJ2-4 for the parts outside the CDR3, the full variable domain is SQTIHQWPATLVQPVGSPLSLECTVEGTSNPNLYWYRQAAGRGLQLLFYSVGIGQISSEVPQNLSASRPQDRQFILSSKKLLLSDSGFYLCAWSSWGVKNIQYFGAGTRLSVL.

Remarks on this clone: At one of its ends the junction is not consistent with the germline gene, which may arise from a read error. The gene calls are TRBV7-7 and TRBJ2-7; possible D gene TRBD1, 6 bases. This CDR3 spans 13 amino acids. CDR1 SSHAT and CDR2 FNYEAQ come from the germline V gene (reference sequence). The DNA of the CDR3 is TGTGCTAGCAGCTTGAAACAGGGTAGCGAGCAGTACTTC. Translation: CASSLKQGSEQYF.

This chain joins TRBV2 and TRBJ1-5; D unresolved. CDR3 size: 13 residues. Looked up from germline, CDR1 is SNHLY and CDR2 is FYNNEI. Trimming removed 7 bases at V and 2 bases at J, with 9 bases between. The CDR3 bases are TGTGCCAGCAATACAGAGGGCAATCAGCCCCAGCATTTT. As protein: CASNTEGNQPQHF.

The chain uses TRBV6-6 and TRBJ2-1; D gene ambiguous. CDR3 length equals 14 residues. Trimming took off 0 bases at V and 13 bases at J, with 16 bases between the two ends. CDR1 and CDR2 (germline): MNHNY, SVGAGI (reference sequence). The CDR3 bases are TGTGCCAGCAGTTACTCGATTCTGGCTGCTAAACAGTTCTTC. Translated, it gives CASSYSILAAKQFF.

The rearrangement links TRBV9 to TRBJ2-2, with TRBD2 identical over 7 bases. The CDR3 spans 16 residues. The ends lost 4 bases at V and 1 base at J; junction bases unmatched: 7. CDR1 is SGDLS, CDR2 YYNGEE, per germline. As DNA, the CDR3 is TGTGCCAGCAGCATCATCAGCGGGAAGAACACCGGGGAGCTGTTTTTT. It is translated as CASSIISGKNTGELFF.

The chain is built from TRBV19 and TRBJ1-5; tentative D call: TRBD1 (5 bases). The CDR3 spans 14 residues. The V gene's germline CDR1 is LNHDA and CDR2 SQIVND (reference sequence). Trimming took 4 bases from V and 3 from J, leaving 10 bases between them. This CDR3 is CASSTGNPNQPQHF. In DNA, the CDR3 is TGTGCCAGTAGTACAGGGAATCCCAATCAGCCCCAGCATTTT.

J is TRBJ2-7 and V is TRBV6-6; D gene uncertain. There are 14 residues in the CDR3. Trimming removed 0 bases from V and 0 bases from J, with 6 bases in between. The V gene's germline CDR1 is MNHNY and CDR2 SVGAGI (reference sequence). The CDR3 reads CASSYSRNSYEQYF. The CDR3 nucleotides are TGTGCCAGCAGTTACTCTCGGAACTCCTACGAGCAGTACTTC.

The chain employs TRBV9 and TRBJ2-2; D unresolved. Trimming took 3 bases from V and 7 from J, leaving 10 bases between them. The CDR3 covers 13 residues. Germline loops: CDR1 SGDLS, CDR2 YYNGEE. CDR3 bases: TGTGCCAGCAGCGCCATTTCTCTCGGGGAGCTGTTTTTT. Encoded protein: CASSAISLGELFF.

The DNA for the CDR3 is TGTGCCGGGAGGTTGAGCTCCTACAATGAGCAGTTCTTC. Its protein product is CAGRLSSYNEQFF. The V and J genes are TRBV6-6 and TRBJ2-1; D may be TRBD2 (6 bases). CDR3 size: 13 residues. Germline loops: CDR1 MNHNY, CDR2 SVGAGI (reference sequence). The V end was cut by 11 bases, the J end by 0 bases, with 11 bases between.

This sequence joins TRBV19 and TRBJ1-2, with a possible D match to TRBD1 (6 bases). Looked up from germline, CDR1 is LNHDA and CDR2 is SQIVND (reference sequence). The CDR3 sequence is 14 residues long. The ends were cut back, 3 bases at V and 3 bases at J, with 11 bases in the middle. The CDR3 bases are TGTGCCAGTAGTATCCACAGGGACGACTATGGCTACACCTTC. Residues: CASSIHRDDYGYTF.

Concerning this clone itself: Other nucleotide sequences in the sample specify the same CDR3. This rearrangement joins TRBV2 to TRBJ2-1; 10 bases agree with TRBD2. CDR3 length: 13 residues. V was pared by 8 bases and J by 7 bases, with 5 bases of the junction left unmatched. Germline values: CDR1 SNHLY, CDR2 FYNNEI. This chain's CDR3 is CASYGLAENEQFF. The CDR3 DNA follows: TGTGCCAGCTACGGACTAGCGGAGAATGAGCAGTTCTTC. Drawing the rest from reference TRBV2 and TRBJ2-1, the complete variable domain is EPEVTQTPSHQVTQMGQEVILRCVPISNHLYFYWYRQILGQKVEFLVSFYNNEISEKSEIFDDQFSVERPDGSNFTLKIRSTKLEDSAMYFCASYGLAENEQFFGPGTRLTVL.

V usage is TRBV6-1 and J usage is TRBJ2-5; D call uncertain. The CDR3 is made up of 14 amino acids. Trimming took off 6 bases at V and 2 bases at J, with 13 bases between the two ends. The germline CDR1 and CDR2 sequences are MNHNS and SASEGT. The CDR3 bases are TGTGCCAGCAGCTACGGCAGAAGGCAAGAGACCCAGTACTTC. Translating it yields CASSYGRRQETQYF.